These 10 T cell receptor beta chains share one sample of origin, sequenced in a study of early T cells in non-severe SARS-CoV-2 infection. TCRdb redid the calling of the 5' RACE reads with MiXCR, one entry per CDR3 protein. Of about 77,000 distinct CDR3 sequences listed, approximately 9.1% are singletons. Material: whole blood. The receptor source for this set is an adult who was a healthcare worker with PCR-confirmed SARS-CoV-2 infection or an uninfected control (not recorded which).

A remark on this clonotype: A much larger clonotype is one base distant, so this may be a read error. V and J are TRBV9 and TRBJ1-5, with D perhaps TRBD1 (6 bases). Trimming removed 3 bases at V and 5 bases at J, with 6 bases between. Germline loops: CDR1 SGDLS, CDR2 YYNGEE. The CDR3 has 12 amino acids. The CDR3 nucleotides read TGTGCCAGCAGCGCAGGGGATCAGCCCCAGCATTTT. Its protein is CASSAGDQPQHF.

This clonotype was seen repeatedly, ten times or more. The chain carries TRBV27 and TRBJ1-5, with 7 bases that match TRBD1. V lost 8 bases to trimming and J lost 3 bases; unmatched junction nucleotides: 10. Germline V gives CDR1 MNHEY, CDR2 SMNVEV (reference sequence). This CDR3 region has 15 residues. This chain's CDR3 is CASRPEGQLNQPQHF. DNA of the CDR3: TGTGCCAGCCGCCCCGAGGGACAGCTCAATCAGCCCCAGCATTTT.

The sample holds a few counts of this clonotype. The chain couples TRBV7-8 to TRBJ2-1, with 10 bases matching TRBD2. Unmatched junction bases numbered 7, after V lost 1 base and J lost 7 bases. Germline values: CDR1 SGHVS, CDR2 FQNEAQ. The CDR3 is 16 amino acids. CDR3 nucleotides: TGTGCCAGCAGCTTAGATTGGGGACTAGCGCGAAATGAGCAGTTCTTC. This translates into CASSLDWGLARNEQFF.

This clonotype was detected many times. CDR3 sequence: CASSFPGRVNQPQHF. CDR3 nucleotides: TGTGCCAGCAGTTTCCCCGGCAGAGTCAATCAGCCCCAGCATTTT. V gene TRBV27 combines with J gene TRBJ1-5; D is unclear. The V end was cut by 3 bases, the J end by 3 bases, with 12 bases between. Germline loops: CDR1 MNHEY, CDR2 SMNVEV (reference sequence). The CDR3 is 15 residues long.

This clonotype was recorded many times. The V gene is TRBV14, the J gene TRBJ2-5; D uncertain. The CDR3 is made up of 12 amino acids. Trimming cost V 1 base and J 6 bases, with 6 bases left between them. Germline lookup yields CDR1 SGHDN and CDR2 FVKESK. CDR3 bases: TGTGCCAGCAGCCAAGCTATACAGACCCAGTACTTC. Residues: CASSQAIQTQYF.

The chain combines TRBV20-1 with TRBJ1-3; no definite D call. V lost 0 bases and J 4 bases, leaving 16 bases between the germline ends. The CDR3 length is 16 residues. CDR1 and CDR2 from the germline V gene are DFQATT and SNEGSKA (reference sequence). In DNA form, the CDR3 reads TGCAGTGCTAGAGATCCCCGAGCGAATGGGGGAAACACCATATATTTT. Its protein product is CSARDPRANGGNTIYF.

This clonotype was detected ten times or more. The gene calls are TRBV7-2 and TRBJ2-7, with TRBD1 as a possible D gene (5 bases). In germline, CDR1 is SGHTA, CDR2 FQGNSA. This CDR3 spans 14 amino acids. The V end was cut by 5 bases, the J end by 2 bases, with 13 bases between. Written as DNA, the CDR3 is TGTGCCAGCAGCCCAACTCAGGGAACCTACGAGCAGTACTTC. It translates to CASSPTQGTYEQYF.

This clonotype showed up just a few times. The V and J genes are TRBV12-3 or TRBV12-4 and TRBJ2-2; 7 bases are shared with TRBD1. This CDR3 spans 15 amino acids. Unmatched junction bases numbered 9, after V lost 5 bases and J lost 6 bases. The CDR3 spells CASSQMTGHAGELFF. CDR3 DNA: TGTGCCAGCAGTCAAATGACAGGGCACGCCGGGGAGCTGTTTTTT.

The gene calls are TRBV30 and TRBJ2-1, with 7 positions matching TRBD2. Germline V CDR1 and CDR2: GTSNPN, SVGIG (reference sequence). With 4 bases clipped from V and 1 base from J, the junction kept 4 bases outside the gene matches. CDR3 length: 14 amino acids. The CDR3 DNA reads TGTGCCTGGAACCAGCGGGGATCCTACAATGAGCAGTTCTTC. Translation gives CAWNQRGSYNEQFF.

There are many counts of this clonotype. An end of the junction differs from the germline gene, which may be a read error. The chain couples TRBV28 to TRBJ2-7, with D perhaps being TRBD1 or TRBD2 (5 bases each). The CDR3 totals 12 residues. Germline CDR1 MDHEN, CDR2 SYDVKM. The CDR3 nucleotides read TGCGCCAGCAGCCGGGACGGCTACGAGCAGTACTTC. Protein: CASSRDGYEQYF.